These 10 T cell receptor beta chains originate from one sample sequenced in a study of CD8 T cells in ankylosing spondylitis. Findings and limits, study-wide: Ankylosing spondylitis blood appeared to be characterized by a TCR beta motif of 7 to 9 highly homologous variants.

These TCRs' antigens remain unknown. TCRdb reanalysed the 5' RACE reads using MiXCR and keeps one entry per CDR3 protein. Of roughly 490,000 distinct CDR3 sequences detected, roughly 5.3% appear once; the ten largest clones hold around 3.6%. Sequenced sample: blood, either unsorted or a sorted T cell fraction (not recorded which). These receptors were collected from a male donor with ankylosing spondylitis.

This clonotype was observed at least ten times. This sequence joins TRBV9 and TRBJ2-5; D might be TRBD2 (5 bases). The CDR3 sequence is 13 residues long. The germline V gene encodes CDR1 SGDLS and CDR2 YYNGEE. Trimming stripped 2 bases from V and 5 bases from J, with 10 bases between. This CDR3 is CASSVLAEETQYF. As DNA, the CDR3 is TGTGCCAGCAGCGTGCTAGCCGAGGAGACCCAGTACTTC.

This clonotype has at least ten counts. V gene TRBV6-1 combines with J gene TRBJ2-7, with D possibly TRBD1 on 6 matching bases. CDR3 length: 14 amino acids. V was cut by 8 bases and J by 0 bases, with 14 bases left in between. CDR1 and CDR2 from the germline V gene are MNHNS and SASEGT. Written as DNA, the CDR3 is TGTGCCAGCCAAGATTGGGGGCTCTCCTACGAGCAGTACTTC. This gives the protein CASQDWGLSYEQYF.

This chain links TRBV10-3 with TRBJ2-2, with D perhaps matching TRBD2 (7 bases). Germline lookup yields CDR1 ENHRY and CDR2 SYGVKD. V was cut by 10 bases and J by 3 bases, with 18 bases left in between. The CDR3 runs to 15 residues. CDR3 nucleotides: TGTGCCAAGGAGAGGACTAGGGGGGACACCGGGGAGCTGTTTTTT. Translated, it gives CAKERTRGDTGELFF.

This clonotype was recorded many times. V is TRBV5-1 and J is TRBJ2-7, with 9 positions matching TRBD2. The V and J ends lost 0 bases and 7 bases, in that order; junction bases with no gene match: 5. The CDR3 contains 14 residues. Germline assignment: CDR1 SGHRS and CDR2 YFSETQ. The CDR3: CASSLGLAGHEQYF. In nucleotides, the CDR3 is TGCGCCAGCAGCTTGGGCCTAGCGGGACATGAGCAGTACTTC.

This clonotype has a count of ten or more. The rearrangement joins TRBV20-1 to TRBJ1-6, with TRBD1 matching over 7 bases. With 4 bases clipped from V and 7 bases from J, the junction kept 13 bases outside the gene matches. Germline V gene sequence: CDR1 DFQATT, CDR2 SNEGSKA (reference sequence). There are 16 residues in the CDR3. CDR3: CSAKHNPGQENSPLHF. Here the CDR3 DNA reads TGCAGTGCTAAACATAACCCAGGACAGGAGAATTCACCCCTCCACTTT.

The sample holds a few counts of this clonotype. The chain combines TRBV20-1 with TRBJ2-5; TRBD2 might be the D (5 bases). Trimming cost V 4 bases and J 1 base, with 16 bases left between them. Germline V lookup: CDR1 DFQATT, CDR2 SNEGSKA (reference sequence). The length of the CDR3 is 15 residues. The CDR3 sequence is CSATEGGRLQETQYF. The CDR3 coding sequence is TGCAGTGCTACCGAGGGTGGGCGGCTCCAAGAGACCCAGTACTTC.

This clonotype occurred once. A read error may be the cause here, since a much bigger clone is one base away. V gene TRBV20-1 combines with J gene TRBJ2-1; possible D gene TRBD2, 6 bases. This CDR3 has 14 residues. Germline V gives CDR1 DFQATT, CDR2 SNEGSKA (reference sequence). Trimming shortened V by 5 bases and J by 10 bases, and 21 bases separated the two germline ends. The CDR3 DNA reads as TGCAGTGCTCAGTCCGGGACTGGCTTCCAGGAGCAGTTCTTC. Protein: CSAQSGTGFQEQFF.

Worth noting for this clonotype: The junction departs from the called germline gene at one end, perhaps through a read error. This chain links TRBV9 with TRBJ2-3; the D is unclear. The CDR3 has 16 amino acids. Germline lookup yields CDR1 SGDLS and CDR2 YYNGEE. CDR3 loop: CGSSDLVVTSTDTQYF. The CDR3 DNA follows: TGTGGCAGCAGCGATTTAGTGGTGACTAGCACAGATACGCAGTATTTT.

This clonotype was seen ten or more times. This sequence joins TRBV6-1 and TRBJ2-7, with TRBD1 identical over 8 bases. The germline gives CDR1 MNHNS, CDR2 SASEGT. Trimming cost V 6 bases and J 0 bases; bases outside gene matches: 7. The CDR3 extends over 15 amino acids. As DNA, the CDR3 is TGTGCCAGCAGAAAGGGGACAGGAAGCTCCTACGAGCAGTACTTC. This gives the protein CASRKGTGSSYEQYF.

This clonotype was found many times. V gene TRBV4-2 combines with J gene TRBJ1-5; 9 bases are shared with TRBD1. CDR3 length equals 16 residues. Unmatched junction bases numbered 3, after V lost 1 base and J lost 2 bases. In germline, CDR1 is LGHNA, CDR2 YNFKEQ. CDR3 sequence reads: CASSQVGQGGNQPQHF. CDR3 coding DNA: TGTGCCAGCAGCCAAGTGGGACAGGGAGGCAATCAGCCCCAGCATTTT.